The rows below give T cell receptor beta chains drawn from one sample of a study of blood T cells in healthy people across ages. TCRdb processed the 5' RACE reads anew with MiXCR; each CDR3 protein has one entry. The sample lists 600,000 to 900,000 distinct CDR3 sequences; roughly 25% were seen once. The data were also submitted as part of a second study, on T cells of mothers and their children.

The sequenced material came from blood. The receptors stem from a boy between 5 and 17 years old in good health. CDR3s include the opening cysteine and the closing phenylalanine or tryptophan. The D gene is left open where the match is weak. Clone size is shown for a subset of rows, as once, few, many or a class of expanded clone.

d_call: -; v_call: TRBV7-9; j_call: TRBJ1-2; clone_size: -; cdr3_aa: CASSAQTVPRDGYTF; cdr3_nt: TGTGCCAGCAGCGCTCAGACAGTCCCGCGTGATGGCTACACCTTC
d_call: -; v_call: TRBV12-3/TRBV12-4; j_call: TRBJ2-3; clone_size: few; cdr3_aa: CASSFGAANTDTQYF; cdr3_nt: TGTGCCAGCAGTTTCGGGGCAGCCAACACAGATACGCAGTATTTT
d_call: -; v_call: TRBV20-1; j_call: TRBJ2-3; clone_size: few; cdr3_aa: CSALRSGADTQYF; cdr3_nt: TGCAGTGCCTTACGGTCGGGGGCAGATACGCAGTATTTT
d_call: -; v_call: TRBV5-5; j_call: TRBJ2-3; clone_size: -; cdr3_aa: CASKGGQIVTDTQYF; cdr3_nt: TGTGCCAGCAAGGGGGGGCAGATCGTCACAGATACGCAGTATTTT
d_call: TRBD1; v_call: TRBV7-9; j_call: TRBJ1-4; clone_size: many; cdr3_aa: CASRRQTGAPNEKLFF; cdr3_nt: TGTGCCAGCAGACGCCAGACAGGGGCGCCTAATGAAAAACTGTTTTTT
d_call: -; v_call: TRBV6-6; j_call: TRBJ1-1; clone_size: few; cdr3_aa: CASSSVENTEAFF; cdr3_nt: TGTGCCAGCAGTTCGGTAGAGAACACTGAAGCTTTCTTT
d_call: TRBD1; v_call: TRBV28; j_call: TRBJ1-4; clone_size: few; cdr3_aa: CASTTSGQGNEKLFF; cdr3_nt: TGTGCCAGCACCACTTCGGGACAGGGTAATGAAAAACTGTTTTTT
d_call: TRBD1; v_call: TRBV14; j_call: TRBJ2-2; clone_size: many; cdr3_aa: CASSQAGQSTNTGELFF; cdr3_nt: TGTGCCAGCAGCCAAGCGGGACAGTCCACCAACACCGGGGAGCTGTTTTTT
d_call: -; v_call: TRBV20-1; j_call: TRBJ1-1; clone_size: few; cdr3_aa: CSALRGTEAFF; cdr3_nt: TGCAGTGCTCTAAGGGGAACTGAAGCTTTCTTT
d_call: TRBD2; v_call: TRBV6-5; j_call: TRBJ2-1; clone_size: -; cdr3_aa: CASSYSWSGRASYNEQFF; cdr3_nt: TGTGCCAGCAGTTACTCGTGGAGTGGGAGGGCCTCCTACAATGAGCAGTTCTTC
d_call: -; v_call: TRBV28; j_call: TRBJ1-2; clone_size: many; cdr3_aa: CASSPGRSYGYTF; cdr3_nt: TGTGCCAGCAGTCCGGGACGGAGCTATGGCTACACCTTC
d_call: -; v_call: TRBV3-1; j_call: TRBJ1-4; clone_size: -; cdr3_aa: CASSQGPPREAKLFF; cdr3_nt: TGTGCCAGCAGCCAGGGTCCGCCTCGTGAAGCAAAACTGTTTTTT
d_call: -; v_call: TRBV29-1; j_call: TRBJ2-6; clone_size: many; cdr3_aa: CSVGGLIQGAGANVLTF; cdr3_nt: TGCAGCGTTGGGGGACTCATTCAGGGTGCTGGGGCCAACGTCCTGACTTTC
d_call: TRBD1; v_call: TRBV4-1; j_call: TRBJ1-4; clone_size: few; cdr3_aa: CASSLRTGSDEKLFF; cdr3_nt: TGCGCCAGCAGCCTCCGGACAGGGTCGGATGAAAAACTGTTTTTT
d_call: TRBD1; v_call: TRBV28; j_call: TRBJ2-7; clone_size: -; cdr3_aa: CASSSPGQTLDEQYF; cdr3_nt: TGTGCCAGCAGCTCCCCGGGACAGACCCTAGACGAGCAGTACTTC
d_call: TRBD1; v_call: TRBV6-1; j_call: TRBJ1-2; clone_size: few; cdr3_aa: CASSPIGQGLKDYGYTF; cdr3_nt: TGTGCCAGCAGCCCAATCGGACAGGGCCTCAAGGACTATGGCTACACCTTC
d_call: TRBD2; v_call: TRBV29-1; j_call: TRBJ2-1; clone_size: few; cdr3_aa: CSAERGLAVPYNEQFF; cdr3_nt: TGCAGCGCCGAAAGGGGACTAGCGGTTCCCTACAATGAGCAGTTCTTC
d_call: -; v_call: TRBV9; j_call: TRBJ2-1; clone_size: -; cdr3_aa: CASSVRSDPSYNEQFF; cdr3_nt: TGTGCCAGCAGCGTAAGGTCCGACCCCTCCTACAATGAGCAGTTCTTC
d_call: -; v_call: TRBV7-9; j_call: TRBJ2-5; clone_size: -; cdr3_aa: CASSFDEGGTQYF; cdr3_nt: TGTGCCAGCAGCTTCGACGAAGGGGGGACCCAGTACTTC
d_call: TRBD1; v_call: TRBV10-3; j_call: TRBJ1-4; clone_size: -; cdr3_aa: CAISRTGANEKLFF; cdr3_nt: TGTGCCATCAGCCGGACAGGGGCTAATGAAAAACTGTTTTTT
d_call: TRBD1; v_call: TRBV6-5; j_call: TRBJ1-4; clone_size: few; cdr3_aa: CASSYEGQGSEKLFF; cdr3_nt: TGTGCCAGCAGTTACGAGGGACAGGGGAGCGAAAAACTGTTTTTT
d_call: -; v_call: TRBV18; j_call: TRBJ2-7; clone_size: -; cdr3_aa: CASSPTGLISYEQYF; cdr3_nt: TGTGCCAGCTCACCGACAGGCCTTATCTCCTACGAGCAGTACTTC
d_call: -; v_call: TRBV29-1; j_call: TRBJ1-2; clone_size: -; cdr3_aa: CSVRENYTF; cdr3_nt: TGCAGCGTGAGGGAGAACTACACCTTC
d_call: -; v_call: TRBV5-1; j_call: TRBJ1-6; clone_size: few; cdr3_aa: CASSAREDSPLHF; cdr3_nt: TGCGCCAGCAGCGCCCGGGAAGATTCACCCCTCCACTTT
d_call: -; v_call: TRBV6-5; j_call: TRBJ1-5; clone_size: -; cdr3_aa: CASSFRRSQPQHF; cdr3_nt: TGTGCCAGCAGTTTTCGTCGGAGCCAGCCCCAGCATTTT
d_call: -; v_call: TRBV6-1; j_call: TRBJ1-4; clone_size: -; cdr3_aa: CASSDRGFSEKLFF; cdr3_nt: TGTGCCAGCAGTGATCGGGGATTTAGCGAAAAACTGTTTTTT
d_call: -; v_call: TRBV14; j_call: TRBJ1-3; clone_size: few; cdr3_aa: CASSQGHGRANGNTIYF; cdr3_nt: TGTGCCAGCAGCCAAGGCCATGGGCGTGCGAATGGAAACACCATATATTTT
d_call: -; v_call: TRBV29-1; j_call: TRBJ2-1; clone_size: -; cdr3_aa: CSVGRAEQFF; cdr3_nt: TGCAGCGTTGGGCGGGCAGAGCAGTTCTTC
d_call: TRBD1; v_call: TRBV25-1; j_call: TRBJ1-4; clone_size: many; cdr3_aa: CASSPSDRGRGKLFF; cdr3_nt: TGTGCCAGCAGTCCCTCGGACAGGGGCAGGGGAAAACTGTTTTTT
d_call: -; v_call: TRBV9; j_call: TRBJ2-3; clone_size: few; cdr3_aa: CASSVAGITDTQYF; cdr3_nt: TGTGCCAGCAGCGTAGCAGGGATCACAGATACGCAGTATTTT
d_call: -; v_call: TRBV7-9; j_call: TRBJ1-1; clone_size: many; cdr3_aa: CASSPLSKWTEAFF; cdr3_nt: TGTGCCAGCAGCCCTCTTTCGAAGTGGACTGAAGCTTTCTTT
d_call: TRBD1; v_call: TRBV2; j_call: TRBJ2-7; clone_size: -; cdr3_aa: CASSADRGIIYEQYF; cdr3_nt: TGTGCCAGCAGCGCGGACAGGGGGATAATCTACGAGCAGTACTTC
d_call: -; v_call: TRBV11-2; j_call: TRBJ2-7; clone_size: -; cdr3_aa: CASSFSGEYEQYF; cdr3_nt: TGTGCCAGCAGCTTTTCAGGTGAATACGAGCAGTACTTC
d_call: -; v_call: TRBV9; j_call: TRBJ2-1; clone_size: -; cdr3_aa: CASSVGVEGYNEQFF; cdr3_nt: TGTGCCAGCAGCGTAGGAGTGGAGGGTTACAATGAGCAGTTCTTC
d_call: TRBD2; v_call: TRBV7-7; j_call: TRBJ2-3; clone_size: few; cdr3_aa: CASSLGAAGGRTDTQYF; cdr3_nt: TGTGCCAGCAGCTTAGGTGCGGCGGGGGGGCGCACAGATACGCAGTATTTT
d_call: -; v_call: TRBV6-6; j_call: TRBJ2-7; clone_size: -; cdr3_aa: CASSYTLYEQYF; cdr3_nt: TGTGCCAGCAGTTACACCCTGTACGAGCAGTACTTC
d_call: -; v_call: TRBV6-4; j_call: TRBJ2-7; clone_size: -; cdr3_aa: CASSDSSTGEQYF; cdr3_nt: TGTGCCAGCAGTGACTCTTCCACGGGGGAGCAGTACTTC
d_call: -; v_call: TRBV21-1; j_call: TRBJ2-7; clone_size: few; cdr3_aa: CASSNNGTHAYEQYF; cdr3_nt: TGTGCCAGCAGCAATAATGGGACCCACGCCTACGAGCAGTACTTC
d_call: TRBD1; v_call: TRBV20-1; j_call: TRBJ2-5; clone_size: few; cdr3_aa: CSARGGGGQETQYF; cdr3_nt: TGCAGTGCTAGAGGAGGGGGCGGCCAAGAGACCCAGTACTTC
d_call: -; v_call: TRBV20-1; j_call: TRBJ2-2; clone_size: -; cdr3_aa: CSARASRSGELFF; cdr3_nt: TGCAGTGCTAGAGCGAGCAGGAGCGGGGAGCTGTTTTTT